A single sample gave rise to the 13 T cell receptor beta chains below, sequenced in a study of identical twins (dated by TCRdb to about 2016). Libraries were made using 5' RACE. Sequencer: Illumina HiSeq 2000. TCRdb's own reprocessing of the public reads used fastp at Q25 and MiXCR and kept productive beta chains. Entries that share a CDR3 protein sequence are merged under the most common genes and DNA. The sample records some 1,700,000 distinct CDR3 sequences, under 35% of which are singletons. The ten largest clones take up about 0.3% of the sample. Sequencing was performed on cord blood. The origin of the receptors is a newborn girl in good health.

In this sample, this clonotype turned up a few times. The chain couples TRBV7-2 to TRBJ2-1, with 9 bases identical to TRBD2. Germline values: CDR1 SGHTA, CDR2 FQGNSA. This CDR3 has 15 residues. The V and J ends lost 5 bases and 9 bases, in that order; junction bases with no gene match: 11. The CDR3 here is CASSAGGPFGSEQFF. CDR3 nucleotides: TGTGCCAGCAGCGCGGGGGGGCCGTTTGGGAGTGAGCAGTTCTTC.

The chain combines TRBV11-2 with TRBJ2-3, with TRBD2 identical over 8 bases. The V gene end was trimmed by 7 bases and the J gene end by 4 bases; junction bases not matched to a gene: 10. This CDR3 region has 15 residues. The V gene's germline CDR1 is SGHAT and CDR2 FQNNGV. CDR3 loop: CASTSPGGVADTQYF. In DNA form, the CDR3 reads TGTGCCAGCACAAGTCCCGGGGGGGTAGCAGATACGCAGTATTTT. The full variable domain, completed using reference TRBV11-2 and TRBJ2-3, is EAGVAQSPRYKIIEKRQSVAFWCNPISGHATLYWYQQILGQGPKLLIQFQNNGVVDDSQLPKDRFSAERLKGVDSTLKIQPAKLEDSAVYLCASTSPGGVADTQYFGPGTRLTVL.

Only a few counts were recorded for this clonotype. The chain's CDR3 is CASSQAWTRNPGELFF. CDR3 DNA sequence: TGCGCCAGCAGCCAAGCCTGGACTCGTAACCCCGGGGAGCTGTTTTTT. The V gene is TRBV4-1, the J gene TRBJ2-2; D may be TRBD2 (5 bases). CDR1 is MGHRA and CDR2 is YSYEKL in the germline V gene. The CDR3 is 16 amino acids. Trimming shortened V by 1 base and J by 6 bases, and 15 bases separated the two germline ends.

This clonotype was found a few times. The genes are TRBV15 and TRBJ2-7; D uncertain. V lost 5 bases and J 4 bases, leaving 12 bases between the germline ends. The CDR3 consists of 13 residues. Germline CDR1 and CDR2: LNHNV and YYDKDF (reference sequence). CDR3 region: CATSFSPAYEQYF. The CDR3, as DNA: TGTGCCACCAGCTTCTCCCCCGCGTACGAGCAGTACTTC.

This clonotype was recorded many times. The V call is TRBV6-5, the J call TRBJ2-7, with D perhaps assigned TRBD1 or TRBD2 (6 bases each). CDR3 size: 15 residues. CDR1 is MNHEY and CDR2 is SVGAGI in the germline V gene. The V gene lost 0 bases and the J gene lost 3 bases, with 12 bases spanning the gap. CDR3 coding DNA: TGTGCCAGCAGTTACTCGAGAGGGGGGCTCTACGAGCAGTACTTC. Protein sequence: CASSYSRGGLYEQYF.

The gene calls are TRBV6-1 and TRBJ2-7, with no clear D. The CDR3 totals 12 residues. V dropped 2 bases and J dropped 4 bases, with 6 bases sitting between them. Germline loops: CDR1 MNHNS, CDR2 SASEGT. Here the CDR3 reads CASSELMYEQYF. The CDR3 DNA reads TGTGCCAGCAGTGAACTGATGTACGAGCAGTACTTC.

The chain is built from TRBV15 and TRBJ2-3; 8 nucleotides align to TRBD1. This CDR3 comprises 14 residues. The V gene's germline CDR1 is LNHNV and CDR2 YYDKDF (reference sequence). V shed 7 bases and J 4 bases; nucleotides not matched to a gene: 7. DNA of the CDR3: TGTGCCACCACCCCGGGACAGGTGGCAGATACGCAGTATTTT. Translation: CATTPGQVADTQYF.

The rearrangement joins TRBV29-1 to TRBJ2-3; 8 nucleotides align to TRBD1. With 3 bases clipped from V and 1 base from J, the junction kept 3 bases outside the gene matches. CDR3 length: 14 amino acids. In germline, CDR1 is SQVTM, CDR2 ANQGSEA. The CDR3 loop is CSVEGQERTDTQYF. CDR3 bases: TGCAGCGTTGAGGGACAGGAACGCACAGATACGCAGTATTTT.

The chain couples TRBV20-1 to TRBJ2-5; either TRBD1 or TRBD2 may fit D (5 bases each). The CDR3 loop spans 12 amino acids. Germline assignment: CDR1 DFQATT and CDR2 SNEGSKA (reference sequence). The V end lost 6 bases, the J end lost 5 bases, and 13 bases lay between the germline ends. As DNA, the CDR3 is TGCAGTGCGAGACTACCAGGGGAGACCCAGTACTTC. Protein sequence: CSARLPGETQYF.

On this clonotype: At one boundary the junction diverges from the germline segment, which might be a read error. V usage is TRBV7-8 and J usage is TRBJ2-1; a weak D match, TRBD1 (6 bases). The germline CDR1 and CDR2 sequences are SGHVS and FQNEAQ. There are 15 residues in the CDR3. CDR3 loop: CASSSDRKNSYEQVF. For the CDR3, the DNA is TGTGCCAGCAGCTCCGACAGGAAGAACTCCTACGAGCAGGTCTTC.

This clonotype was seen a handful of times. The chain links TRBV10-1 to TRBJ2-3; weak D call: TRBD1 (6 bases). Germline assignment: CDR1 WNHNN and CDR2 SYGVQD (reference sequence). This CDR3 region has 17 residues. The germline V and J ends were trimmed by 5 bases and 2 bases, with 20 bases remaining between them. CDR3 DNA sequence: TGCGCCAGCAGTCCCCTTCGTGGACAGCCCCTCACAGATACGCAGTATTTT. Protein sequence: CASSPLRGQPLTDTQYF.

This clonotype was seen ten or more times. The chain couples TRBV27 to TRBJ2-3, with D perhaps matching TRBD2 (5 bases). The CDR3 loop spans 12 amino acids. Germline V gene data show CDR1 as MNHEY and CDR2 as SMNVEV (reference sequence). The V end was cut by 8 bases, the J end by 6 bases, with 12 bases between. The CDR3 is CASSYPSDTQYF. Written as DNA, the CDR3 is TGTGCCAGCTCATATCCTAGCGATACGCAGTATTTT.

This clonotype was counted many times. The V gene is TRBV29-1, the J gene TRBJ1-2; no clear D. Trimming left V 3 bases short and J 0 bases short, with 11 bases between. CDR1 and CDR2 from the germline V gene are SQVTM and ANQGSEA. The CDR3 has 14 amino acids. In DNA form, the CDR3 reads TGCAGCGTTGATCTGCCACCAGCTAACTATGGCTACACCTTC. Protein sequence: CSVDLPPANYGYTF.